This TCR beta chain is from a study of blood T cell repertoires in COVID-19. The wider study: Collection of acute and convalescent COVID-19 samples took place in the United States, Italy and Spain.

Enrollees, roughly 18 to 89 years old, lived in 24 US areas. Cohort placement rested on clinical history that participants reported themselves. Sequencing used immunoSEQ multiplex PCR; TCRdb keeps in-frame clones, though not all of them. The sample yields 150,000 to 190,000 clones, roughly 80% seen once. The receptor's source is a man aged 50-60 years who had recovered from COVID-19. Material: PBMCs or T cells enriched from blood (not recorded which).

The chain's CDR3 is CASRPTGGIYGYTF. The CDR3 DNA sequence: TGTGCCAGCAGACCGACAGGGGGCATCTATGGCTACACCTTC. V is TRBV3-1 (or the pseudogene TRBV3-2) and J is TRBJ1-2; 10 positions agree with TRBD1. V gave up 6 bases and J gave up 4 bases; unmatched junction bases: 5. This CDR3 is built from 14 residues. Germline V lookup: CDR1 LGHDT, CDR2 YNNKEL (reference sequence).